The 27 T cell receptor beta chains presented below share a single source sample, sequenced in a study of identical twins. TCRdb reprocessed the 5' RACE reads via MiXCR and lists one record per CDR3 protein. The sample shows over 600,000 distinct CDR3 sequences, 21% of them seen only once. These data were also filed under a second study, of T cells expressing NK-cell markers.

The sequencing sample was made of PBMCs. Receptor source: a young woman in good health.

J is TRBJ1-1 and V is TRBV5-1, with 9 bases that match TRBD1. Per germline, CDR1 SGHRS and CDR2 YFSETQ. V lost 4 bases to trimming and J lost 6 bases; unmatched junction nucleotides: 10. The CDR3 is 15 residues long. As DNA, the CDR3 is TGCGCCAGCAGCCCTCGTACAGGGGGCCAGGCTGAAGCTTTCTTT. Translation gives CASSPRTGGQAEAFF.

This clonotype was observed a few times. The rearrangement links TRBV7-2 to TRBJ2-1; D is possibly TRBD1 or TRBD2 (5 bases each). The CDR3 consists of 13 residues. CDR1 and CDR2 from the germline V gene are SGHTA and FQGNSA. V was shortened by 5 bases and J by 13 bases, with 18 bases between the two germline ends. The CDR3 region has the DNA TGTGCCAGCAGCCTACGAAACCGGGACCTACAGTTCTTC. It specifies CASSLRNRDLQFF. The full variable domain, rest sourced from reference TRBV7-2 and TRBJ2-1, is GAGVSQSPSNKVTEKGKDVELRCDPISGHTALYWYRQSLGQGLEFLIYFQGNSAPDKSGLPSDRFSAERTGGSVSTLTIQRTQQEDSAVYLCASSLRNRDLQFFGPGTRLTVL.

This chain uses TRBV6-1 with TRBJ2-2, with D perhaps TRBD1 (6 bases). The CDR3 totals 14 residues. The V end lost 6 bases, the J end lost 1 base, and 9 bases lay between the germline ends. Looked up from germline, CDR1 is MNHNS and CDR2 is SASEGT. In DNA form, the CDR3 reads TGTGCCAGCAGCAGGGGACAGAACACCGGGGAGCTGTTTTTT. Its protein is CASSRGQNTGELFF.

V and J are TRBV5-1 and TRBJ2-7; D is undetermined. The CDR3 is 14 residues long. Germline lookup yields CDR1 SGHRS and CDR2 YFSETQ. V was pared by 2 bases and J by 0 bases, with 9 bases between. The CDR3 sequence: CASSFGRISYEQYF. DNA for the CDR3: TGCGCCAGCAGCTTCGGCCGTATCTCCTACGAGCAGTACTTC.

The V gene is TRBV12-3 or TRBV12-4, the J gene TRBJ1-2, with D perhaps matching TRBD1 (5 bases). The V and J ends lost 0 bases and 8 bases respectively, with 10 bases between them. The CDR3 has 13 amino acids. CDR3 in amino acids: CASSLAPGRGYTF. The CDR3 DNA reads TGTGCCAGCAGTTTAGCTCCAGGGAGGGGCTACACCTTC.

This clonotype was detected only a few times. This chain uses TRBV5-1 with TRBJ2-2; D may correspond to TRBD1 or TRBD2 (5 bases each). Trimming pared 4 bases from V and 7 bases from J, leaving 17 bases between. This CDR3 contains 15 residues. Germline-derived CDR1 and CDR2 are SGHRS and YFSETQ. The CDR3 bases are TGCGCCAGCAGCGAACTAGAGGGGACGGACGGGGAGCTGTTTTTT. It encodes CASSELEGTDGELFF.

CDR3 DNA: TGTGCCAGCAATTTCGACTCCTACAATGAGCAGTTCTTC. This translates into CASNFDSYNEQFF. The chain carries TRBV12-3 or TRBV12-4 and TRBJ2-1; D not resolved. This CDR3 contains 13 residues. V lost 7 bases and J lost 0, with 7 bases in between.

The CDR3: CSARDLAWSSYNEQFF. The DNA of the CDR3 is TGCAGTGCTAGAGACCTAGCGTGGAGCTCCTACAATGAGCAGTTCTTC. The J gene is TRBJ2-1, the V gene TRBV20-1, with a weak D call TRBD2 (6 bases). This CDR3 has 16 residues. Germline V gene data show CDR1 as DFQATT and CDR2 as SNEGSKA (reference sequence). V was pared by 0 bases and J by 0 bases, with 12 bases between.

The sample holds a few counts of this clonotype. The chain carries TRBV5-1 and TRBJ2-6; D remains unclear. CDR1 and CDR2 (germline): SGHRS, YFSETQ. V was clipped by 4 bases and J by 4 bases, with 12 bases between them. The CDR3 runs to 15 residues. DNA of the CDR3: TGCGCCAGCAGCCCACCGGCTACAGGGGCCAACGTCCTGACTTTC. Encoded protein: CASSPPATGANVLTF.

Of note for this clonotype: At one end the junction does not follow the germline gene, possibly because of a read error. The chain is built from TRBV7-7 and TRBJ2-3, with D possibly being TRBD2 (6 bases). In germline, CDR1 is SSHAT, CDR2 FNYEAQ (reference sequence). CDR3 length: 14 residues. CDR3 region: CASSLLAPRDTQYF. CDR3 coding DNA: TGTGCTAGCAGTTTGCTAGCGCCCCGGGATACGCAGTATTTT.

The chain links TRBV5-1 to TRBJ2-5, with 13 bases that match TRBD2. Trimming at V came to 4 bases and at J to 5 bases, leaving 5 bases not matched to a gene. Germline CDR1 reads SGHRS; CDR2 reads YFSETQ. CDR3 length: 15 amino acids. DNA for the CDR3: TGCGCCAGCAGCAAGGGACTAGCGGGGAGGGAGACCCAGTACTTC. Translation: CASSKGLAGRETQYF.

This clonotype was recorded a few times. The junction departs from germline at one end; a sequencing error may be responsible. The chain combines TRBV5-1 with TRBJ2-5; D is undetermined. The V gene's germline CDR1 is SGHRS and CDR2 YFSETQ. This CDR3 is 14 amino acids long. The CDR3 is CASSLGTAKETQYF. The CDR3 DNA follows: TGTGCCAGCAGCTTAGGCACGGCAAAAGAGACCCAGTACTTC.

V is TRBV4-3 and J is TRBJ2-3; 9 bases line up with TRBD2. The ends lost 5 bases at V and 4 bases at J; junction bases unmatched: 10. This CDR3 has 16 residues. From germline, CDR1 is LGHNA and CDR2 YSLEER. The chain's CDR3 is CASSRRAGGGSDTQYF. In DNA form, the CDR3 reads TGCGCCAGCAGCAGAAGAGCGGGAGGAGGATCAGATACGCAGTATTTT.

V and J are TRBV29-1 and TRBJ2-7; TRBD1 or TRBD2 may be the D gene (5 bases each). The CDR3 length is 13 residues. Germline CDR1 SQVTM, CDR2 ANQGSEA. V lost 4 bases to trimming and J lost 2 bases, with 12 bases between them. CDR3 loop: CSVVGLATYEQYF. The CDR3 DNA sequence: TGCAGCGTTGTGGGGCTAGCTACCTACGAGCAGTACTTC.

This clonotype was detected only a few times. This chain uses TRBV6-1 with TRBJ2-7; weak D call: TRBD1 (7 bases). Germline V gene sequence: CDR1 MNHNS, CDR2 SASEGT. The CDR3 loop spans 15 amino acids. V dropped 7 bases and J dropped 3 bases, with 19 bases sitting between them. CDR3 protein: CASNLRQGGFYEQYF. DNA for the CDR3: TGTGCCAGCAACCTTAGACAGGGAGGTTTCTACGAGCAGTACTTC.

This chain uses TRBV4-3 with TRBJ1-1, with TRBD1 matching 8 bases. Per the germline V gene, CDR1 is LGHNA and CDR2 is YSLEER. Trimming took 3 bases from V and 2 from J; bases not matched to a gene: 2. This CDR3 has 14 amino acids. The CDR3: CASSQDRVNTEAFF. CDR3 coding DNA: TGCGCCAGCAGCCAGGACAGGGTCAACACTGAAGCTTTCTTT.

This clonotype was observed a handful of times. J is TRBJ2-6 and V is TRBV12-3 or TRBV12-4, with D possibly TRBD1 on 5 matching bases. V shed 6 bases and J shed 0 bases, with 18 bases lying between them. The CDR3 contains 18 residues. Written as DNA, the CDR3 is TGTGCCAGCAGCTTGACTCAGGGCGCCGACTCTGGGGCCAACGTCCTGACTTTC. Amino acid sequence: CASSLTQGADSGANVLTF.

This clonotype has only a few counts. This sequence joins TRBV7-2 and TRBJ2-7, with D perhaps matching TRBD2 (5 bases). Germline assignment: CDR1 SGHTA and CDR2 FQGNSA. This CDR3 is 15 amino acids long. V was cut by 3 bases and J by 2 bases, with 14 bases left in between. The CDR3 coding sequence is TGTGCCAGCAGCTTGTCGCGGGCAAGCGCCTACGAGCAGTACTTC. Encoded protein: CASSLSRASAYEQYF.

The chain combines TRBV11-2 with TRBJ2-6; D is undetermined. Germline values: CDR1 SGHAT, CDR2 FQNNGV. CDR3 length: 16 residues. Trimming removed 5 bases from V and 3 bases from J, with 14 bases in between. CDR3 protein: CASSPPVVFGANVLTF. CDR3 DNA sequence: TGTGCCAGCAGCCCACCGGTGGTTTTTGGGGCCAACGTCCTGACTTTC.

The chain links TRBV5-1 to TRBJ2-5; no clear D gene. Germline CDR1 reads SGHRS; CDR2 reads YFSETQ. This CDR3 has 18 amino acids. Trimming shortened V by 2 bases and J by 0 bases, and 20 bases separated the two germline ends. Here the CDR3 reads CASSFELRPDRHQETQYF. CDR3 in DNA: TGCGCCAGCAGCTTCGAACTACGGCCAGACCGGCACCAAGAGACCCAGTACTTC.

The sample holds many counts of this clonotype. V and J are TRBV20-1 and TRBJ2-1; D is unclear. The V end was cut by 3 bases, the J end by 8 bases, with 5 bases between. Germline CDR1 and CDR2: DFQATT and SNEGSKA (reference sequence). The CDR3 has 10 amino acids. The CDR3 reads CSARVDEQFF. CDR3 DNA: TGCAGTGCTAGGGTGGATGAGCAGTTCTTC.

The rearrangement joins TRBV12-3 or TRBV12-4 to TRBJ2-3, with 10 bases fitting TRBD2. There are 17 residues in the CDR3. V shed 1 base and J 1 base; nucleotides not matched to a gene: 5. This chain's CDR3 is CASSLVWLAGGTDTQYF. CDR3 DNA: TGTGCCAGCAGTTTAGTATGGCTAGCGGGGGGCACAGATACGCAGTATTTT.

The table lists this clonotype with a few counts. The chain links TRBV7-2 to TRBJ1-4; D is unclear. Germline V gives CDR1 SGHTA, CDR2 FQGNSA. There are 14 residues in the CDR3. The germline V and J ends were trimmed by 1 base and 5 bases, with 8 bases remaining between them. The CDR3 coding sequence is TGTGCCAGCAGCTTAGTAGGGTTCAATGAAAAACTGTTTTTT. Its protein is CASSLVGFNEKLFF.

V gene TRBV4-2 combines with J gene TRBJ2-6; TRBD1 matches at 11 bases. Trimming took 6 bases from V and 2 from J; bases not matched to a gene: 12. The CDR3 sequence is 19 residues long. Germline V gives CDR1 LGHNA, CDR2 YNFKEQ. The CDR3 DNA is TGTGCCAGCAGTTCCCGAGGGGGGGACAGGGGGGCTGGGGCCAACGTCCTGACTTTC. This codes for CASSSRGGDRGAGANVLTF.

This clonotype was found many times. The gene calls are TRBV12-3 or TRBV12-4 and TRBJ2-7, with D perhaps TRBD1 (5 bases). This CDR3 is 14 amino acids long. Trimming removed 7 bases at V and 5 bases at J, with 18 bases between. The CDR3 here is CASTRTHAPDEQYF. Written as DNA, the CDR3 is TGTGCCAGCACGAGGACACACGCCCCCGACGAGCAGTACTTC.

The chain joins TRBV10-3 to TRBJ2-7; the match to TRBD1 covers 7 bases. The germline CDR1 and CDR2 sequences are ENHRY and SYGVKD. This CDR3 is 13 amino acids long. The J segment lost 3 bases and the V segment lost 6 bases, leaving 5 bases of the junction unmatched. This CDR3 reads CAIRGTDFYEQYF. The CDR3 DNA reads TGTGCCATCAGGGGGACAGACTTCTACGAGCAGTACTTC.

The chain carries TRBV18 and TRBJ2-1; no firm D call. Germline V gene data show CDR1 as KGHSH and CDR2 as LQKENI. The CDR3 runs 14 residues. Trimming removed 8 bases from V and 0 bases from J, with 11 bases in between. CDR3 residues: CASTNRGSYNEQFF. CDR3 nucleotides: TGTGCCAGCACAAACAGAGGCTCCTACAATGAGCAGTTCTTC.